This TCR beta chain is drawn from a study of coeliac disease. Study results and limitations: Active celiac intraepithelial and lamina propria samples had lower TRB and TRG clonality than control samples.

Germline lookup yields CDR1 MGHRA and CDR2 YSYEKL. The CDR3 totals 15 residues. V lost 0 bases to trimming and J lost 4 bases; unmatched junction nucleotides: 5. To note about this clone: The antigen is undetermined.

Method: immunoSEQ multiplex PCR; TCRdb's copy keeps in-frame clones and lacks some. The sample has more than 4,000 clones; roughly three fifths are singletons. Material for sequencing was intraepithelial lymphocytes from the gut. The rearrangement uses TRBV4-1 and TRBJ1-2, with TRBD1 matching over 7 bases. The TCR was taken from a woman younger than 35 with active celiac disease. The CDR3 protein is CASSQDPDRSYGYTF. The CDR3 DNA is TGCGCCAGCAGCCAAGATCCGGACAGGAGCTATGGCTACACCTTC.